A single sample is the source of the 30 T cell receptor beta chains below, sequenced in a study of regulatory T cells in long-lasting Graves disease. Arm-PCR with iRepertoire HTBI primers amplified the CDR3 regions for these TCR beta libraries. Each CDR3 protein is one row after TCRdb ran MiXCR on the multiplex PCR reads. The table has around 500,000 distinct CDR3 sequences, under 25% seen once. Time point defined: persistent/refractory GD, antithyroid drugs over 5 years with positive TRAb. RNA extracted from PBMCs served as the sequencing template. Sequencing was performed on peripheral blood mononuclear cells (PBMCs), taken when the disease was refractory, from a patient treated with antithyroid drugs. The receptor source for this set is a female donor with Graves disease.

This clonotype was counted ten times or more. The chain combines TRBV7-8 with TRBJ2-7, with 13 bases fitting TRBD2. This CDR3 is 15 amino acids long. Germline CDR1 is SGHVS and CDR2 is FQNEAQ. V lost 4 bases, J lost 5 bases, and 5 bases stayed unmatched. The CDR3 protein is CASSSNGLAGDEQYF. CDR3 nucleotides: TGTGCCAGCAGCTCCAACGGACTAGCGGGAGACGAGCAGTACTTC.

Notes on this clonotype: This could be a read error, since a much larger clone is one nucleotide away. Since the CDR3 does not end with the conserved phenylalanine or tryptophan, this likely comes from a read error. The chain is built from TRBV27 and TRBJ2-5, with a possible D match to TRBD1 (6 bases). The CDR3 covers 16 residues. V lost 5 bases to trimming and J lost 5 bases, with 21 bases between them. Germline loops: CDR1 MNHEY, CDR2 SMNVEV (reference sequence). CDR3 residues: CASSPQPWNDRETQYL. CDR3 sequence (DNA): TGTGCCAGCAGTCCTCAGCCTTGGAACGACAGGGAGACCCAGTACCTC.

The sample holds many counts of this clonotype. V and J are TRBV28 and TRBJ2-7, with unresolved D. The CDR3 has 11 residues. V lost 6 bases, J lost 4 bases, and 7 bases lay in between. CDR1 is MDHEN and CDR2 is SYDVKM in the germline V gene. As DNA, the CDR3 is TGTGCCAGCAGCCAACCATACGAGCAGTACTTC. Protein sequence: CASSQPYEQYF.

Details on this clonotype: Just one base apart from a much larger clone, this may be a read error. This chain links TRBV6-5 with TRBJ2-2, with D perhaps being TRBD1 or TRBD2 (5 bases each). The germline gives CDR1 MNHEY, CDR2 SVGAGI. The CDR3 length is 16 residues. The CDR3 loop reads CASSYSDGLDTGELLF. The CDR3 DNA reads as TGTGCCAGCAGTTACTCCGATGGGTTGGACACCGGGGAGCTGCTTTTT.

Worth noting for this clonotype: The junction departs from germline at one end; a sequencing error may be responsible. The chain has TRBV12-3 or TRBV12-4 and TRBJ2-3; 10 positions match TRBD2. The CDR3 runs 17 residues. For the CDR3, the DNA is TGTACCAGCAGTCCAAGCCGTAGCGGGAGGAAGGCAGATACGCAGTATTTT. It encodes CTSSPSRSGRKADTQYF.

This clonotype has more than one count but fewer than ten. CDR3 sequence reads: CASSQEAAGSPLHF. The CDR3 nucleotides are TGTGCCAGCAGCCAGGAAGCGGCCGGTTCACCCCTCCACTTT. The rearrangement joins TRBV14 to TRBJ1-6; D not resolved. This CDR3 contains 14 residues. V was trimmed by 3 bases and J by 9 bases, leaving 12 bases between them. Per the germline V gene, CDR1 is SGHDN and CDR2 is FVKESK.

At least ten counts were recorded for this clonotype. The rearrangement links TRBV10-3 to TRBJ1-5; D ambiguous. CDR1 and CDR2 from the germline V gene are ENHRY and SYGVKD. The CDR3 totals 13 residues. Trimming removed 8 bases from V and 4 bases from J, with 12 bases in between. As DNA, the CDR3 is TGTGCCATCCAAAGATCAAGTAATCAGCCCCAGCATTTT. The encoded protein is CAIQRSSNQPQHF.

This clonotype was seen at least ten times. V and J are TRBV7-8 and TRBJ2-7; 9 nucleotides match TRBD1. Trimming took 0 bases from V and 5 from J; bases not matched to a gene: 8. Looked up from germline, CDR1 is SGHVS and CDR2 is FQNEAQ. The CDR3 has 16 residues. CDR3 DNA: TGTGCCAGCAGCTTAGCCACCGGGACAGGGTATGACGAGCAGTACTTC. It yields the protein CASSLATGTGYDEQYF.

The chain uses TRBV19 and TRBJ1-2; tentatively, D is TRBD1 (5 bases). The germline V and J ends were trimmed by 7 bases and 2 bases, with 23 bases remaining between them. The CDR3 totals 17 residues. The germline gives CDR1 LNHDA, CDR2 SQIVND (reference sequence). CDR3 coding DNA: TGTGCCAGTAATGACGTCCACCTCAGGGAGCTCAACTATGGCTACACCTTC. Translated: CASNDVHLRELNYGYTF.

This clonotype has a count of ten or more. J is TRBJ1-1 and V is TRBV5-1, with TRBD1 identical over 11 bases. This CDR3 has 15 amino acids. After removal of 7 bases from V and 5 bases from J, the junction contained 10 bases not matched to a gene. Germline values: CDR1 SGHRS, CDR2 YFSETQ. CDR3 in DNA: TGCGCCAGCCGTACTGGACAGGGGGCGAGAACTGAAGCTTTCTTT. Its protein is CASRTGQGARTEAFF.

This clonotype was recorded a few times. The chain uses TRBV5-1 and TRBJ1-1; maybe TRBD1 (5 bases). V dropped 0 bases and J dropped 5 bases, with 17 bases sitting between them. The CDR3 is 16 amino acids. Germline-derived CDR1 and CDR2 are SGHRS and YFSETQ. The CDR3 DNA sequence: TGCGCCAGCAGCTTGGGCCAATCGGGGCGCCAGACTGAAGCTTTCTTT. The encoded protein is CASSLGQSGRQTEAFF.

This chain joins TRBV4-1 and TRBJ1-1; no reliable D call. V dropped 0 bases and J dropped 5 bases, with 13 bases sitting between them. Germline V CDR1 and CDR2: MGHRA, YSYEKL. The CDR3 runs to 15 residues. CDR3 sequence: CASSQDTQWVTEAFF. The DNA of the CDR3 is TGCGCCAGCAGCCAAGATACTCAATGGGTTACTGAAGCTTTCTTT.

In this sample, this clonotype turned up many times. The chain couples TRBV28 to TRBJ2-5; no clear D gene. Germline CDR1 reads MDHEN; CDR2 reads SYDVKM. The ends were cut back, 5 bases at V and 2 bases at J, with 18 bases in the middle. This CDR3 is built from 16 residues. DNA of the CDR3: TGTGCCAGCAGTCCCCTAGTGGGAACCCTACAAGAGACCCAGTACTTC. Translated: CASSPLVGTLQETQYF.

Only a few counts were recorded for this clonotype. V is TRBV7-2 and J is TRBJ2-2, with 11 positions matching TRBD2. Trimming cost V 6 bases and J 6 bases; bases outside gene matches: 3. Per germline, CDR1 SGHTA and CDR2 FQGNSA. The CDR3 has 14 residues. This CDR3 is CASSQLAGAGELFF. The CDR3 DNA is TGTGCCAGCAGTCAACTAGCGGGAGCCGGGGAGCTGTTTTTT. Based on the CDR3 plus reference TRBV7-2 and TRBJ2-2, the full variable domain is GAGVSQSPSNKVTEKGKDVELRCDPISGHTALYWYRQSLGQGLEFLIYFQGNSAPDKSGLPSDRFSAERTGGSVSTLTIQRTQQEDSAVYLCASSQLAGAGELFFGEGSRLTVL.

This clonotype was seen more than once but under ten times. The J gene is TRBJ1-4, the V gene TRBV6-1; tentative D call: TRBD1 (5 bases). CDR3 length: 13 amino acids. In germline, CDR1 is MNHNS, CDR2 SASEGT. V lost 5 bases and J 5 bases, leaving 9 bases between the germline ends. Here the CDR3 reads CASSPGHNEKLFF. CDR3 bases: TGTGCCAGCAGTCCCGGACACAATGAAAAACTGTTTTTT.

This clonotype was recorded a few times. The V gene is TRBV29-1, the J gene TRBJ2-7; D is unclear. Germline CDR1 is SQVTM and CDR2 is ANQGSEA. The CDR3 is made up of 13 amino acids. V was pared by 5 bases and J by 2 bases, with 13 bases between. Here the CDR3 reads CSVSPSTPYEQYF. The CDR3 bases are TGCAGCGTTTCGCCATCCACCCCCTACGAGCAGTACTTC.

This clonotype has only a few counts. The chain combines TRBV28 with TRBJ2-2; 8 nucleotides agree with TRBD2. V trimming: 3 bases; J trimming: 6 bases; junction bases outside the gene matches: 12. Looked up from germline, CDR1 is MDHEN and CDR2 is SYDVKM. This CDR3 is built from 17 residues. CDR3 nucleotide sequence: TGTGCCAGCAGTTTTAGCCTAGCGGGCCTGTATTCCGGGGAGCTGTTTTTT. The encoded protein is CASSFSLAGLYSGELFF.

In its sample, this clonotype was seen many times. This sequence joins TRBV19 and TRBJ2-2; D gene unclear. V lost 3 bases to trimming and J lost 0 bases, with 8 bases between them. Germline V gene data show CDR1 as LNHDA and CDR2 as SQIVND (reference sequence). The CDR3 covers 15 residues. The CDR3 spells CASSISASNTGELFF. As DNA, the CDR3 is TGTGCCAGTAGTATCAGCGCTTCGAACACCGGGGAGCTGTTTTTT.

This clonotype was detected only a few times. This chain joins TRBV29-1 and TRBJ1-2; D remains ambiguous. Germline V lookup: CDR1 SQVTM, CDR2 ANQGSEA. The CDR3 contains 15 residues. The V end was cut by 0 bases, the J end by 2 bases, with 13 bases between. CDR3 sequence: CSVEDAVQANYGYTF. CDR3 in DNA: TGCAGCGTTGAAGATGCGGTGCAGGCAAACTATGGCTACACCTTC.

This clonotype was counted at least ten times. The chain joins TRBV11-2 to TRBJ1-2, with no clear D. Between the trimmed V and J ends, which lost 1 base and 4 bases, there was a span of 4 bases. Germline V lookup: CDR1 SGHAT, CDR2 FQNNGV. The CDR3 has 12 residues. Here the CDR3 DNA reads TGTGCCAGCAGCTTAGTTCGCTATGGCTACACCTTC. This translates into CASSLVRYGYTF.

This clonotype was detected a few times. The CDR3 DNA reads as TGTGCCAGCAGTCCCCGGAGGAGAGGGACTGAAGCTTTCTTT. Translating gives CASSPRRRGTEAFF. The chain couples TRBV27 to TRBJ1-1, with no clear D. CDR3 length equals 14 residues. With 5 bases removed from V and 5 bases from J, the gap between germline ends came to 15 bases. CDR1 and CDR2 from the germline V gene are MNHEY and SMNVEV (reference sequence).

V and J are TRBV7-3 and TRBJ2-1, with 9 bases that match TRBD2. The trim removed 8 bases at V and 10 bases at J, leaving 9 bases unmatched. This CDR3 has 13 residues. Germline-derived CDR1 and CDR2 are SGHTA and FQGTGA. CDR3 bases: TGTGCCAGCGGGCGGGAGGGCCTTTCGGAGCAGTTCTTC. Its translation: CASGREGLSEQFF.

This clonotype was detected many times. The rearrangement links TRBV28 to TRBJ2-2; D is unresolved. The germline gives CDR1 MDHEN, CDR2 SYDVKM. V gave up 8 bases and J gave up 4 bases, with 14 bases separating them. The CDR3 runs 14 residues. The CDR3 region is CASQRRSRTGELFF. CDR3 in DNA: TGTGCCAGCCAGAGAAGGAGTCGCACCGGGGAGCTGTTTTTT.

This chain uses TRBV29-1 with TRBJ1-1, with D perhaps TRBD1 (6 bases). Looked up from germline, CDR1 is SQVTM and CDR2 is ANQGSEA. The CDR3 length is 13 residues. Trimming stripped 4 bases from V and 4 bases from J, with 13 bases between. Here the CDR3 reads CSVVVRGGTEAFF. The CDR3 nucleotides are TGCAGCGTTGTAGTCAGGGGAGGCACTGAAGCTTTCTTT.

This clonotype was seen ten or more times. The chain employs TRBV12-3 or TRBV12-4 and TRBJ2-7; D tentatively fits TRBD1 or TRBD2 (5 bases each). This CDR3 contains 17 residues. The ends were cut back, 5 bases at V and 3 bases at J, with 23 bases in the middle. The DNA of the CDR3 is TGTGCCAGCAGTCCCCGGTTTGGGGACGCACCTAACTACGAGCAGTACTTC. Encoded protein: CASSPRFGDAPNYEQYF.

The CDR3: CASSLSGRKTYEQYF. For the CDR3, the DNA is TGTGCCAGCAGCCTAAGCGGGAGGAAAACCTACGAGCAGTACTTC. The chain employs TRBV7-2 and TRBJ2-7; 9 bases align to TRBD2. The CDR3 is 15 amino acids. Trimming cost V 5 bases and J 2 bases; bases outside gene matches: 7. In germline, CDR1 is SGHTA, CDR2 FQGNSA.

This chain uses TRBV12-3 or TRBV12-4 with TRBJ2-1; weak D call: TRBD2 (5 bases). Deletions cut 7 bases from V and 4 bases from J, with 17 bases between. The CDR3 sequence is 15 residues long. CDR3 region: CASTGSIGEYNEQFF. The CDR3 coding sequence is TGTGCCAGCACGGGTAGTATCGGGGAGTACAATGAGCAGTTCTTC.

The gene calls are TRBV5-1 and TRBJ1-3; D perhaps matches TRBD1 (5 bases). The CDR3 loop spans 16 amino acids. V was clipped by 0 bases and J by 3 bases, with 13 bases between them. Per the germline V gene, CDR1 is SGHRS and CDR2 is YFSETQ. CDR3 amino acids: CASSLAPAGHGNTIYF. In nucleotides, the CDR3 is TGCGCCAGCAGCTTGGCCCCCGCAGGGCATGGAAACACCATATATTTT. Complete variable domain (other parts from reference TRBV5-1 and TRBJ1-3): KAGVTQTPRYLIKTRGQQVTLSCSPISGHRSVSWYQQTPGQGLQFLFEYFSETQRNKGNFPGRFSGRQFSNSRSEMNVSTLELGDSALYLCASSLAPAGHGNTIYFGEGSWLTVV.

This clonotype was detected many times. This chain connects TRBV2 to TRBJ1-4; the D is unclear. Germline CDR1 reads SNHLY; CDR2 reads FYNNEI. This CDR3 is built from 15 residues. Trimming took 2 bases from V and 7 from J, leaving 14 bases between them. The CDR3 nucleotides read TGTGCCAGCAGTGAAACCGCGGACCGCTTTGAAAAACTGTTTTTT. Protein product: CASSETADRFEKLFF.

The chain uses TRBV20-1 and TRBJ2-5; unclear D gene. The CDR3 is 13 residues long. The V gene's germline CDR1 is DFQATT and CDR2 SNEGSKA (reference sequence). V dropped 3 bases and J dropped 2 bases, with 10 bases sitting between them. CDR3 sequence (DNA): TGCAGTGCTAGTTTACCGGCTCAAGAGACCCAGTACTTC. It encodes CSASLPAQETQYF.